Listed below are T cell receptor beta chains from one sample, sequenced in a study of blood T cell repertoires in COVID-19. Measured with immunoSEQ multiplex PCR; TCRdb has only the in-frame clones, and not every one. The sample holds roughly 300,000 clones; about 90% are singletons and the top ten take more than 1%. The material sequenced was PBMCs or T cells enriched from blood (not recorded which). These receptors originate from a woman between 25 and 40 years old who had recovered from COVID-19. Both conserved end residues are part of each CDR3. Fields, in order: V gene, J gene, clone size, D gene, CDR3 DNA, CDR3 protein. The D gene is left open where the match is weak. A clone size is listed for some rows: how often the clone was seen (once, few, many), or a class if it is expanded.

TRBV28	TRBJ1-2	.	TRBD1	TGTGCCAGCAGTGTTACCGGGACAGGGAACTATGGCTACACCTTC	CASSVTGTGNYGYTF
TRBV9	TRBJ1-1	.	TRBD1	TGTGCCAGCAGAGTACCCGGGACAGAGAACACTGAAGCTTTCTTT	CASRVPGTENTEAFF
TRBV7-9	TRBJ2-1	.	TRBD1	TGTGCCAGCAGCCCCCGGGACAGATACAATGAGCAGTTCTTC	CASSPRDRYNEQFF
TRBV3-1/TRBV3-2	TRBJ2-3	.	.	TGTGCCAGCAGACAGGGGATGACGGGGGACCCCCGAAATACGCAGTATTTT	CASRQGMTGDPRNTQYF
TRBV5-1	TRBJ2-6	.	TRBD1	TGCGCCAGCAGCACAACCAGGGGGCTTGGGGCCAACGTCCTGACTTTC	CASSTTRGLGANVLTF
TRBV15	TRBJ2-4	.	TRBD1	TGTGCCACCAGCAGGGACCTAACACAGGGGGTTGGTGGCAAAAACATTCAGTACTTC	CATSRDLTQGVGGKNIQYF
TRBV11-2	TRBJ2-2	once	TRBD1	TGTGCCAGCAGCTTACGGACAGGGGGCGTCACGGGCACCGGGGAGCTGTTTTTT	CASSLRTGGVTGTGELFF
TRBV27	TRBJ1-4	.	.	TGTGCCAGCTCTTCCGGGGGGCCAACTAATGAAAAACTGTTTTTT	CASSSGGPTNEKLFF
TRBV2	TRBJ2-4	.	.	TGTGCCAGCAGGAATGCAGGGAGGGCCAAAAACATTCAGTACTTC	CASRNAGRAKNIQYF
TRBV19	TRBJ1-5	.	.	TGTGCCAGTAGTATCCCAGGGGCGAATCAGCCCCAGCATTTT	CASSIPGANQPQHF
TRBV28	TRBJ1-6	.	TRBD1	TGTGCCAGCATCCAGGGGGTAAATTCACCCCTCCACTTT	CASIQGVNSPLHF
TRBV10-3	TRBJ1-6	.	TRBD1	TGTGCCATCAGTGAGTCGCAGGGGGAGGATAATTCACCCCTCCACTTT	CAISESQGEDNSPLHF
TRBV30	TRBJ1-2	.	.	TGTGCCTGGGGACTATTCCCGGGCTACACCTTC	CAWGLFPGYTF
TRBV7-6	TRBJ2-3	.	.	TGTGCCAGCAGCCTCCGACTAGACACAGATACGCAGTATTTT	CASSLRLDTDTQYF
TRBV5-4	TRBJ2-3	.	TRBD1	TGTGCCAGCAGCACAGGGGATTACGGGCAGTATTTT	CASSTGDYGQYF
TRBV19	TRBJ1-2	once	TRBD1	TGTGCCAGTAGTACCGGGACAGGGGTCTATGGCTACACCTTC	CASSTGTGVYGYTF
TRBV29-1	TRBJ1-2	.	.	TGCAGCGTTGTCACCGGGGGGCAGATTTATCGCTACACCTTC	CSVVTGGQIYRYTF
TRBV6-6	TRBJ1-2	few	TRBD1	TGTGCCAGCAGAGGGACAGGGGACCATGGCTACACCTTC	CASRGTGDHGYTF
TRBV6-5	TRBJ1-1	.	.	TGTGCCAGCAGTTATGTCCCGTCCAGGAACACTGAAGCTTTCTTT	CASSYVPSRNTEAFF
TRBV19	TRBJ2-2	.	TRBD1	TGTGCCAGTAGTCGAAGGACAGGGGGCTTTTCGAACACCGGGGAGCTGTTTTTT	CASSRRTGGFSNTGELFF
TRBV19	TRBJ1-1	once	TRBD1	TGTGCCAGTAGGCCGGGACAGCTGAACACTGAAGCTTTCTTT	CASRPGQLNTEAFF
TRBV11-3	TRBJ1-1	.	TRBD1	TGTGCCAGCAGCAGCGGGACAGGCGTGAACACTGAAGCTTTCTTT	CASSSGTGVNTEAFF
TRBV7-2	TRBJ1-1	.	TRBD1	TGTGCCAGCAGCGCCCGAACAGGGGGCAGGAAAGCTGAAGCTTTCTTT	CASSARTGGRKAEAFF
TRBV18	TRBJ2-5	.	TRBD1	TGTGCCAGCTCCCGCGACAGGGGGCAAGAGACCCAGTACTTC	CASSRDRGQETQYF
TRBV7-6	TRBJ2-3	.	TRBD2	TGTGCCAGCAGCCCCATCTCACTAGCGGGGGATACGCAGTATTTT	CASSPISLAGDTQYF
TRBV2	TRBJ2-3	.	TRBD1	TGTGCCATGACGACAGGGGATCACACAGATACGCAGTATTTT	CAMTTGDHTDTQYF
TRBV15	TRBJ1-1	.	.	TGTGCCACCAGCAAAAAACAGGGAGGGGGCACTGAAGCTTTCTTT	CATSKKQGGGTEAFF
TRBV30	TRBJ2-4	.	TRBD2	TGTGCCTGGAGCCTTATAGTTGGGGGGGTTAAAAACATTCAGTACTTC	CAWSLIVGGVKNIQYF
TRBV7-2	TRBJ1-2	once	TRBD1	TGTGCCAGCAGCTCGGGCCTCCTCCCGGGACAGTCACCTGATGGCTACACCTTC	CASSSGLLPGQSPDGYTF
TRBV12-3/TRBV12-4	TRBJ1-2	.	.	TGTGCCAGCACCGCCGGGAACTATGGCTACACCTTC	CASTAGNYGYTF
TRBV13	TRBJ1-1	.	.	TGTGCCAGCAGCTTAAAGCAGGGGTCCACTGAAGCTTTCTTT	CASSLKQGSTEAFF
TRBV3-1/TRBV3-2	TRBJ1-5	.	.	TGTGCCAGCAGCCAAGGGGGCGGGGTTGGCAATCAGCCCCAGCATTTT	CASSQGGGVGNQPQHF
TRBV24-1	TRBJ2-1	once	TRBD2	TGTGCCACCAGGAGCGGGGGTCGGGATGAGCAGTTCTTC	CATRSGGRDEQFF
TRBV20-1	TRBJ2-1	.	.	TGCAGTGCTAGAGGAATACAGGGCCAGTTCTTC	CSARGIQGQFF
TRBV6-4	TRBJ2-1	.	TRBD2	TGTGCCAGCAGTGACTCGACTAGCGGGGGGAGCTCCTACAATGAGCAGTTCTTC	CASSDSTSGGSSYNEQFF
TRBV3-1/TRBV3-2	TRBJ2-1	.	.	TGTGCCAGCAGCCGCTTATCAGGGGGGAGCTCCTACAATGAGCAGTTCTTC	CASSRLSGGSSYNEQFF
TRBV28	TRBJ2-1	.	.	TGTGCCAGCAGTTCACGGACTCCTGGAAGTGATGAGCAGTTCTTC	CASSSRTPGSDEQFF
TRBV9	TRBJ2-2	.	.	TGTGCCAGCAGCGTAGAGGGACGGGGGGCTCGGGACACCGGGGAGCTGTTTTTT	CASSVEGRGARDTGELFF
TRBV28	TRBJ1-5	.	TRBD1	TGTGCCAGCAGTTCCGGGACAGGGGACAGTCAGCCCCAGCATTTT	CASSSGTGDSQPQHF
TRBV6-1	TRBJ2-7	once	TRBD1	TGTGCCAGCAGTGAAGTCGGGACAGGAACGTACGAGCAGTACTTC	CASSEVGTGTYEQYF
TRBV19	TRBJ2-5	few	TRBD1	TGTGCCAGTAGCACTACAGGGGGAGAGACCCAGTACTTC	CASSTTGGETQYF